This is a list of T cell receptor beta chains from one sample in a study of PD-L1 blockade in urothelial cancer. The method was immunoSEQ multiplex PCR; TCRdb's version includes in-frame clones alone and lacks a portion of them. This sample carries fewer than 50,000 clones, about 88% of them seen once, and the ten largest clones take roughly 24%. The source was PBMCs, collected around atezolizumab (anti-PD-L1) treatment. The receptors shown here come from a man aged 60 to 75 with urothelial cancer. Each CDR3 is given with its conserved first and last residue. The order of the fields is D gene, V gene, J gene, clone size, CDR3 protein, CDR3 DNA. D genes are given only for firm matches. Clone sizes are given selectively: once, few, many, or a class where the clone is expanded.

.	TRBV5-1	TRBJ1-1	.	CASRDHQQGEAFF	TGCGCCAGCAGGGATCATCAGCAGGGTGAAGCTTTCTTT
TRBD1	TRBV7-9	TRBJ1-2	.	CASSLGTGMGLAYGYTF	TGTGCCAGCAGCCTCGGGACAGGGATGGGCCTGGCCTATGGCTACACCTTC
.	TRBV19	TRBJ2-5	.	CASSDGPGDLETQYF	TGTGCCAGTAGCGACGGACCCGGGGACTTGGAGACCCAGTACTTC
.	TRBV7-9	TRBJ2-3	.	CASSERNRTDTQYF	TGTGCCAGCTCGGAGCGGAACCGCACAGATACGCAGTATTTT
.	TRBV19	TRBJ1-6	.	CASSIDFRDTTNSPLHF	TGTGCCAGTAGTATAGATTTCCGGGACACCACAAATTCACCCCTCCACTTT
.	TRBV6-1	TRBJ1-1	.	CASSLGPMGGTEAFF	TGTGCCAGCAGCCTTGGTCCGATGGGGGGGACTGAAGCTTTCTTT
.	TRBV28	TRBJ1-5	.	CAAAPTAPKPQHF	TGTGCCGCAGCCCCAACAGCCCCTAAGCCCCAGCATTTT
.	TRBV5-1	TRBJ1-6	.	CASSLDVSSYNSPLHF	TGCGCCAGCAGCTTGGACGTTAGCTCCTATAATTCACCCCTCCACTTT
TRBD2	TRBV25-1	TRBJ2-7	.	CASSGFLAGGLYEQYF	TGTGCCAGCAGTGGGTTTCTAGCGGGAGGTTTGTACGAGCAGTACTTC
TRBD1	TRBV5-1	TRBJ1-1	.	CASSRGDRGSGTEAFF	TGCGCCAGCAGCCGGGGGGACAGGGGGTCCGGCACTGAAGCTTTCTTT
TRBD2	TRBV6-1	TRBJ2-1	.	CASSELGLAGLGGNEQFF	TGTGCCAGCAGTGAATTGGGACTAGCGGGATTGGGGGGTAATGAGCAGTTCTTC
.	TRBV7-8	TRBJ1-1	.	CASSQAAGKTEAFF	TGTGCCAGCAGCCAGGCAGCAGGGAAGACTGAAGCTTTCTTT
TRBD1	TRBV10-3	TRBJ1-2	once	CAISEGTGKNYGYTF	TGTGCCATCAGCGAGGGGACAGGGAAAAACTATGGCTACACCTTC
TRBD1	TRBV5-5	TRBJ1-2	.	CASSLDRGLNGGYTF	TGTGCCAGCAGCTTGGACAGGGGATTGAATGGTGGCTACACCTTC
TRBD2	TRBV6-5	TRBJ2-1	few	CASSRTSGAYNEQFF	TGTGCCAGCAGTCGGACTAGCGGGGCCTACAATGAGCAGTTCTTC
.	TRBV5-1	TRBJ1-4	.	CASSWQGLPNEKLFF	TGCGCCAGCAGTTGGCAGGGGCTGCCTAATGAAAAACTGTTTTTT
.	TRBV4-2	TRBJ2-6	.	CASSPSRAGNSGANVLTF	TGTGCCAGCAGCCCTTCTCGGGCGGGAAACTCTGGGGCCAACGTCCTGACTTTC
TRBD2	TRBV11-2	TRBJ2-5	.	CASSSGLAGYQETQYF	TGTGCCAGCAGCTCCGGACTAGCGGGATACCAAGAGACCCAGTACTTC
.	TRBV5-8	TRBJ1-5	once	CASSFLSNQPQHF	TGTGCCAGCAGCTTTCTTAGCAACCAGCCCCAGCATTTT
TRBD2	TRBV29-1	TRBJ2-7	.	CSVRDSGGPYEQYF	TGCAGCGTTCGGGATAGCGGGGGACCCTACGAGCAGTACTTC
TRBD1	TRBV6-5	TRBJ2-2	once	CASTYTGQVPTGELFF	TGTGCCAGCACTTACACGGGACAGGTCCCCACCGGGGAGCTGTTTTTT
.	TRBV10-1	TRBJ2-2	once	CASSEGANTGELFF	TGCGCCAGCAGTGAAGGGGCGAACACCGGGGAGCTGTTTTTT
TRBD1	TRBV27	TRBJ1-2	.	CASKVGVGGYYGYTF	TGTGCCAGCAAGGTAGGCGTAGGGGGCTACTATGGCTACACCTTC
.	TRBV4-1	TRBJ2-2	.	CASSQDEAGELFF	TGCGCCAGCAGCCAAGATGAGGCAGGGGAGCTGTTTTTT
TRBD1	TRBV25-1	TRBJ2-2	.	CASSIQGINTGELFF	TGTGCCAGCAGTATACAGGGGATTAACACCGGGGAGCTGTTTTTT
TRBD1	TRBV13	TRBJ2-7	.	CASSSRRTGYEQYF	TGTGCCAGCAGCTCCCGGAGGACAGGGTACGAGCAGTACTTC
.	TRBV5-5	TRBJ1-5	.	CASSLAQGYNQPQHF	TGTGCCAGCAGCTTGGCCCAGGGCTACAATCAGCCCCAGCATTTT
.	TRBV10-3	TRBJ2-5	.	CAISESSLFEETQYF	TGTGCCATCAGTGAGTCGAGTCTGTTCGAAGAGACCCAGTACTTC